Each of the 5 T cell receptor beta chains below was sequenced from the same sample in a study of blood T cell repertoires in COVID-19. TCRdb keeps only in-frame clones here, not all; method: immunoSEQ multiplex PCR. The sample holds over 200,000 clones, approximately 86% seen once. Sequencing used PBMCs or T cells enriched from blood (not recorded which). These receptors were taken from a woman aged 30 to 39 who had been exposed to COVID-19.

The rearrangement links TRBV7-3 to TRBJ2-1; D not certain. Per germline, CDR1 SGHTA and CDR2 FQGTGA. The CDR3 contains 12 residues. The V end lost 6 bases, the J end lost 6 bases, and 9 bases lay between the germline ends. The CDR3 reads CASSHSGNEQFF. In DNA, the CDR3 is TGTGCCAGCAGTCATTCCGGCAATGAGCAGTTCTTC. The variable domain in full, completed from reference TRBV7-3 and TRBJ2-1, reads GAGVSQTPSNKVTEKGKYVELRCDPISGHTALYWYRQSLGQGPEFLIYFQGTGAADDSGLPNDRFFAVRPEGSVSTLKIQRTERGDSAVYLCASSHSGNEQFFGPGTRLTVL.

This clone is a singleton in its sample. This chain connects TRBV14 to TRBJ2-6, with a tentative D call TRBD1 (6 bases). The CDR3 is 15 residues long. The ends were cut back, 3 bases at V and 3 bases at J, with 9 bases in the middle. Germline values: CDR1 SGHDN, CDR2 FVKESK. The CDR3 region has the DNA TGTGCCAGCAGCCACAGGGGTGTTGGGGCCAACGTCCTGACTTTC. It codes for CASSHRGVGANVLTF.

The V call is TRBV5-1, the J call TRBJ2-1; possibly TRBD1 for D (6 bases). Germline assignment: CDR1 SGHRS and CDR2 YFSETQ. The CDR3 runs to 16 residues. Trimming took off 5 bases at V and 5 bases at J, with 20 bases between the two ends. CDR3 protein: CASSLQPSKGDNEQFF. The CDR3 nucleotides are TGCGCCAGCAGTTTACAGCCTTCAAAGGGGGACAATGAGCAGTTCTTC.

The rearrangement links TRBV12-3 or TRBV12-4 to TRBJ1-4, with D possibly TRBD1 on 5 matching bases. The CDR3 extends over 13 amino acids. V was cut by 6 bases and J by 7 bases, with 12 bases left in between. Here the CDR3 DNA reads TGTGCCAGCAGAAGGTCGGGGGTTGAAAAACTGTTTTTT. It yields the protein CASRRSGVEKLFF.

This clone was seen once. The chain employs TRBV3-1 (or the pseudogene TRBV3-2) and TRBJ2-7; D is possibly TRBD1 (5 bases). Trimming took 1 base from V and 4 from J, leaving 8 bases between them. CDR1 is LGHDT, CDR2 YNNKEL, per germline (reference sequence). The CDR3 has 13 amino acids. The CDR3 DNA reads TGTGCCAGCAGCCAAGCACAGGTATACGAGCAGTACTTC. Its protein is CASSQAQVYEQYF.